Below, 16 T cell receptor beta chains from the same sample are listed, as sequenced in a study of immune evolution from preneoplasia to lung adenocarcinoma. The protocol was immunoSEQ multiplex PCR, while the TCRdb copy is restricted to in-frame clones and leaves out a portion. There are some 15,000 clones in the sample; roughly 80% occur only once, and 4.2% lies in the top ten. Sequencing was performed on FFPE minimally invasive lung adenocarcinoma tissue. Receptor source: a person in their 70s with lung adenocarcinoma.

The chain uses TRBV6-1 and TRBJ1-5; D is unclear. Trimming shortened V by 7 bases and J by 0 bases, and 4 bases separated the two germline ends. Per the germline V gene, CDR1 is MNHNS and CDR2 is SASEGT. The CDR3 consists of 12 residues. CDR3 protein: CASNLSNQPQHF. CDR3 DNA sequence: TGTGCCAGCAATCTTAGCAATCAGCCCCAGCATTTT.

This chain uses TRBV5-1 with TRBJ1-2; 7 positions match TRBD1. Per germline, CDR1 SGHRS and CDR2 YFSETQ. V lost 3 bases to trimming and J lost 8 bases; unmatched junction nucleotides: 13. The CDR3 runs 15 residues. The CDR3 region is CASSSDPTGSEGYTF. CDR3 bases: TGCGCCAGCAGCTCGGACCCGACAGGGTCGGAAGGCTACACCTTC.

This clone was picked up a small number of times. The J gene is TRBJ2-7, the V gene TRBV29-1; 11 nucleotides align to TRBD2. Looked up from germline, CDR1 is SQVTM and CDR2 is ANQGSEA. CDR3 length: 16 amino acids. Trimming took 1 base from V and 0 from J; bases not matched to a gene: 5. The CDR3: CSVEASGRSSSYEQYF. CDR3 DNA: TGCAGCGTTGAAGCTAGCGGGAGGAGCAGCTCCTACGAGCAGTACTTC.

This clone was counted only a few times. The genes are TRBV11-2 and TRBJ1-3, with a tentative D call TRBD1 (5 bases). The CDR3 contains 15 residues. The germline gives CDR1 SGHAT, CDR2 FQNNGV. Trimming removed 3 bases at V and 4 bases at J, with 13 bases between. The DNA of the CDR3 is TGTGCCAGCAGCTTTGCAGGGACGGTGGGAAACACCATATATTTT. It is translated as CASSFAGTVGNTIYF. Combining the CDR3 with reference TRBV11-2 and TRBJ1-3 gives the whole variable domain EAGVAQSPRYKIIEKRQSVAFWCNPISGHATLYWYQQILGQGPKLLIQFQNNGVVDDSQLPKDRFSAERLKGVDSTLKIQPAKLEDSAVYLCASSFAGTVGNTIYFGEGSWLTVV.

V is TRBV6-1 and J is TRBJ1-2; D call uncertain. The germline gives CDR1 MNHNS, CDR2 SASEGT. The CDR3 is 13 amino acids. The V and J ends lost 2 bases and 4 bases respectively, with 8 bases between them. This CDR3 is CASSETRTYGYTF. CDR3 sequence (DNA): TGTGCCAGCAGTGAAACGCGGACCTATGGCTACACCTTC.

V and J are TRBV28 and TRBJ1-1; D is unresolved. The germline V gene encodes CDR1 MDHEN and CDR2 SYDVKM. This CDR3 region has 15 residues. V was shortened by 6 bases and J by 1 base, with 15 bases between the two germline ends. Written as DNA, the CDR3 is TGTGCCAGCAGCGACTTAGAGACCGGGAACACTGAAGCTTTCTTT. Translated, it gives CASSDLETGNTEAFF.

The gene calls are TRBV10-3 and TRBJ1-1; D might be TRBD1 (6 bases). V was clipped by 5 bases and J by 4 bases, with 23 bases between them. This CDR3 has 17 residues. Germline V gene data show CDR1 as ENHRY and CDR2 as SYGVKD. The DNA of the CDR3 is TGTGCCATCAGTACCCGGCCCGGACAGTCGGTAAGCACTGAAGCTTTCTTT. Its translation is CAISTRPGQSVSTEAFF.

This clone showed up just once. The CDR3 spells CASSVTDYEQYF. CDR3 nucleotides: TGTGCCAGCAGTGTTACAGACTACGAGCAGTACTTC. The chain links TRBV6-1 to TRBJ2-7; D is uncertain. Trimming pared 4 bases from V and 3 bases from J, leaving 7 bases between. CDR3 length: 12 residues. In germline, CDR1 is MNHNS, CDR2 SASEGT.

The gene calls are TRBV2 and TRBJ2-1; tentative D call: TRBD2 (5 bases). V lost 6 bases to trimming and J lost 8 bases, with 11 bases between them. Per the germline V gene, CDR1 is SNHLY and CDR2 is FYNNEI. There are 12 residues in the CDR3. The CDR3 sequence: CASREDPHEQFF. The CDR3 region has the DNA TGTGCCAGCAGGGAGGACCCCCATGAGCAGTTCTTC.

The V gene is TRBV11-2, the J gene TRBJ1-5; tentatively, D is TRBD1 (6 bases). The CDR3 loop spans 13 amino acids. V was trimmed by 7 bases and J by 0 bases, leaving 7 bases between them. CDR1 and CDR2 (germline): SGHAT, FQNNGV. The CDR3 sequence: CASKGGSNQPQHF. The DNA for the CDR3 is TGTGCCAGCAAGGGGGGTAGCAATCAGCCCCAGCATTTT.

This clone was recorded once. This chain links TRBV5-1 with TRBJ2-1; D is unresolved. This CDR3 is 14 amino acids long. V shed 0 bases and J shed 4 bases, with 8 bases lying between them. Per germline, CDR1 SGHRS and CDR2 YFSETQ. CDR3 sequence: CASSLAKQYNEQFF. In DNA, the CDR3 is TGCGCCAGCAGCTTGGCCAAACAGTACAATGAGCAGTTCTTC.

The chain couples TRBV5-8 to TRBJ1-6; the match to TRBD1 covers 10 bases. Trimming cost V 1 base and J 7 bases; bases outside gene matches: 2. Germline lookup yields CDR1 SGHTS and CDR2 YDEGEE. The CDR3 length is 15 residues. This CDR3 is CASSLLGQGNSPLHF. As DNA, the CDR3 is TGTGCCAGCAGCTTGTTGGGACAGGGGAATTCACCCCTCCACTTT.

The V and J genes are TRBV29-1 and TRBJ1-2; a possible D gene is TRBD1 (5 bases). V was cut by 4 bases and J by 7 bases, with 13 bases left in between. CDR3 length: 12 amino acids. Germline CDR1 SQVTM, CDR2 ANQGSEA. In DNA form, the CDR3 reads TGCAGCGTTGCACAAATTAGGGGTGGCTACACCTTC. It codes for CSVAQIRGGYTF.

This clone occurred once. V gene TRBV10-3 combines with J gene TRBJ2-1; tentatively, D is TRBD1 (6 bases). Trimming cost V 5 bases and J 8 bases, with 19 bases left between them. The germline V gene encodes CDR1 ENHRY and CDR2 SYGVKD. The length of the CDR3 is 15 residues. The CDR3 coding sequence is TGTGCCATCAGTAGAGGACAGCCCGGGGATGATGAGCAGTTCTTC. Protein: CAISRGQPGDDEQFF.

The J gene is TRBJ1-1, the V gene TRBV5-1, with 10 bases fitting TRBD1. Trimming cost V 2 bases and J 8 bases; bases outside gene matches: 3. CDR1 SGHRS and CDR2 YFSETQ come from the germline V gene. This CDR3 comprises 13 residues. The CDR3: CASSLQDRGEAFF. The CDR3 bases are TGCGCCAGCAGCTTACAGGACAGGGGGGAAGCTTTCTTT.

The chain combines TRBV2 with TRBJ1-5, with 7 bases identical to TRBD1. The CDR3 totals 14 residues. Trimming removed 4 bases from V and 2 bases from J; junction bases left unmatched: 2. CDR1 and CDR2 (germline): SNHLY, FYNNEI. In DNA, the CDR3 is TGTGCCAGCAGTGGTGGACAGGGCAATCAGCCCCAGCATTTT. Its protein is CASSGGQGNQPQHF.